This record covers a single TCR beta chain. The antigen is unknown. The data were taken from a study of shared clonotypes between healthy human individuals. Across the whole study: The study used three CD4 naive, three CD4 memory, two CD8 naive and one CD8 memory plate per donor. Findings and caveats of the study: Among donors, clonotype sharing was expected to be affected by sequencing depth. Large sequencing depth failed to make sorted-subset sequencing complete, rarefaction showed.

V lost 4 bases, J lost 10 bases, and 20 bases lay in between. The CDR3 consists of 15 residues. Germline CDR1 SGHDN, CDR2 FVKESK. On sorted subsets, replicate PCRs used approximately 190 ng DNA, or about 30,000 T cell genomes. Only in-frame clones appear in the TCRdb table, and some are missing; sequencing was by immunoSEQ multiplex PCR. The repertoire holds 600,000 to 800,000 clones, with roughly 72% as singletons. This receptor was taken from a woman under 40 in good health. V usage is TRBV14 and J usage is TRBJ2-1; D perhaps matches TRBD2 (5 bases). The sample taken for sequencing was memory CD4+ T cells sorted from blood. The subset denotes: CD45RA-negative fraction. The CDR3 DNA follows: TGTGCCAGCAGCCGTATCGGTAGTGGGCGCGGGGAGCAGTTCTTC. The encoded protein is CASSRIGSGRGEQFF.